The clone carrying this TCR beta chain was found a few times. The record originates from a study of shared clonotypes between healthy human individuals. The overall study: The donor group consisted of two women and a few men, aged 18 to 49.

The assay was immunoSEQ multiplex PCR, and TCRdb's table has in-frame clones only and misses some. The data show approximately 1.9 million clones, with roughly 95% seen just once and around 1.7% held by the top ten. Cells designated naive CD8 were CD45RO-negative and were positively selected for CCR7, with terminally differentiated effector memory CD45RA+ cells excluded. Only Caucasian adults living in Nashville, Tennessee served as donors. Trimming pared 0 bases from V and 8 bases from J, leaving 7 bases between. Germline V gives CDR1 SEHNR, CDR2 FQNEAQ (reference sequence). The CDR3 runs to 13 residues.

The genes are TRBV7-9 and TRBJ1-4; D is ambiguous. The origin of this receptor is a young man in good health. Some clones in this sample may be carry-over from other donors' samples. Sequencing used naive CD8+ T cells from PBMCs. The CDR3 is CASSLASREKLFF. Here the CDR3 DNA reads TGTGCCAGCAGCTTAGCTTCCAGGGAAAAACTGTTTTTT.